This T cell receptor (beta chain) was retrieved from a study of identical twins. There are many counts of this clonotype. Antigen unknown. Germline V gene data show CDR1 as SGHRS and CDR2 as YFSETQ. The J segment lost 8 bases and the V segment lost 3 bases, leaving 7 bases of the junction unmatched. CDR3 length equals 13 residues. Addition of a universal primer site occurred through template switching, and cDNA carried unique molecular identifiers. TCRdb passed the 5' RACE reads through MiXCR, listing each CDR3 protein once. Here the sample spans some 690,000 distinct CDR3 sequences, 21% being singletons. Findings of the study overall: Whereas memory repertoires showed no such difference, abundant cord blood beta clonotypes carried fewer insertions.

The sample was also reused in another study, on T cells expressing NK-cell markers. That investigation notes: Seropositivity for HCMV was found in seven of the eight sequenced donors, with one seronegative.

The chain uses TRBV5-1 and TRBJ1-1; 7 nucleotides align to TRBD1. The material sequenced was PBMCs. The source is a woman younger than 35 in good health. The CDR3 region has the DNA TGCGCCAGCAGCTCTGGAGGGACAGCCGAAGCTTTCTTT. It is translated as CASSSGGTAEAFF.